The rows below give T cell receptor beta chains drawn from one sample of a study of identical twins. A single record per CDR3 protein comes from TCRdb applying MiXCR to the 5' RACE reads. Of about 460,000 distinct CDR3 sequences listed, 13% to 15% are singletons. In addition, the sample was reused for a study of yellow fever vaccine responses in identical twins.

The sample was CD4+ T cells sorted from blood. These receptors came from a young woman in good health. CDR3s include the opening cysteine and the closing phenylalanine or tryptophan. D genes are given only for firm matches. Size tells how often a clone was seen (once, few, many) or the class of an expanded clone, and some rows leave it out.

TRBD1 many TRBJ2-7 TRBV28 TGTGCCAGCAAAACGCCGGGACAGGGGCCTTACGAGCAGTACTTC CASKTPGQGPYEQYF
NA few TRBJ1-1 TRBV20-1 TGCAGTGCTTTAACAGAGAACACTGAAGCTTTCTTT CSALTENTEAFF
TRBD2 many TRBJ2-1 TRBV7-3 TGTGCCAGCAGCTTAGGGGGGAGGGGACTAGTGCACAATGAGCAGTTCTTC CASSLGGRGLVHNEQFF
NA many TRBJ2-3 TRBV7-9 TGTGCCAGCAGCAAAACAGGAGCAGATACGCAGTATTTT CASSKTGADTQYF
TRBD2 NA TRBJ2-7 TRBV29-1 TGCAGCGTGAATGTGGCGGGAGGGCTCGAGCAGTACTTC CSVNVAGGLEQYF
TRBD2 few TRBJ2-1 TRBV12-3/TRBV12-4 TGTGCCAGCGGGGGGGGGGTTACTAGCGGGAAGGGTGAGCAGTTCTTC CASGGGVTSGKGEQFF
NA NA TRBJ1-2 TRBV12-3/TRBV12-4 TGTGCCAGCAGTTTAGGAGAAACAGGGGGCTACACCTTC CASSLGETGGYTF
NA NA TRBJ2-5 TRBV5-6 TGTGCCAGCACTCTCCTTACATCAGACCAGGGGACCCAGTACTTC CASTLLTSDQGTQYF
NA few TRBJ2-1 TRBV7-2 TGTGCCAGCAGCCTGCTTGAGGGGCGGGACAATGAGCAGTTCTTC CASSLLEGRDNEQFF
TRBD1 few TRBJ2-7 TRBV5-6 TGTGCCAGCAGCAGGGACAGGGGAGGGGAGCAGTACTTC CASSRDRGGEQYF
NA few TRBJ1-1 TRBV3-1 TGTGCCAGCAGCCAAGAGGGCGTGAACACTGAAGCTTTCTTT CASSQEGVNTEAFF
TRBD2 NA TRBJ2-1 TRBV7-7 TGTGCTAGCAGCTTAAGGGGGACTAGCGGGAGGGCTGACTACAATGAGCAGTTCTTC CASSLRGTSGRADYNEQFF
NA NA TRBJ1-2 TRBV10-3 TGTGCCATCAGTGGGGCTGCGGGACGTTGGGGACGAAACTATGGCTACACCTTC CAISGAAGRWGRNYGYTF
NA few TRBJ2-7 TRBV5-1 TGCGCCAGCAGCTTGAACCCCATCTCCTACGAGCAGTACTTC CASSLNPISYEQYF
NA few TRBJ2-3 TRBV7-9 TGTGCCAGCAGCTTAGCTCCCCCCGGGGTCAGCACAGATACGCAGTATTTT CASSLAPPGVSTDTQYF
TRBD2 NA TRBJ2-3 TRBV10-3 TGTGCCATCCGCTCGGGACTAGCCTTTTCAGATACGCAGTATTTT CAIRSGLAFSDTQYF
NA few TRBJ2-5 TRBV19 TGTGCCAGTAGTATAGGTCCCACAAGATCATACCAAGAGACCCAGTACTTC CASSIGPTRSYQETQYF
TRBD1 NA TRBJ2-1 TRBV12-3/TRBV12-4 TGTGCCAGCAGCTTTGCGGCCGGGACAGCCTACAATGAGCAGTTCTTC CASSFAAGTAYNEQFF
NA NA TRBJ2-5 TRBV29-1 TGCAGCGTTTGGTCCCGCGAGACCCAGTACTTC CSVWSRETQYF
NA few TRBJ1-2 TRBV14 TGTGCCAGCAGCCAAGTCCGGGGGCTGGGACACTATGGCTACACCTTC CASSQVRGLGHYGYTF
NA few TRBJ2-3 TRBV5-1 TGCGCCAGCAGCTTGGCCGGGATTGATGATACGCAGTATTTT CASSLAGIDDTQYF
NA many TRBJ1-5 TRBV12-3/TRBV12-4 TGTGCCAGCAGCTTAGGCACGGTTAATCAGCCCCAGCATTTT CASSLGTVNQPQHF
NA NA TRBJ2-2 TRBV12-3/TRBV12-4 TGTGCCAGCCGAAGGTTTGGGGAGCTGTTTTTT CASRRFGELFF
NA many TRBJ2-3 TRBV5-1 TGCGCCAGCAGCATCTCAAGGGCCCCAGATACGCAGTATTTT CASSISRAPDTQYF
TRBD1 NA TRBJ2-5 TRBV11-2 TGTGCCAGCAGCCAGGGGGACAGATTACAAGAGACCCAGTACTTC CASSQGDRLQETQYF
NA NA TRBJ2-1 TRBV14 TGTGCCAGCAGCCATATTAGTAGTGATGGGGGGCAGAACAATGAGCAGTTCTTC CASSHISSDGGQNNEQFF
TRBD1 few TRBJ2-5 TRBV5-1 TGCGCCAGCAGCCGGAGGACAGGGGCAGGGGAGACCCAGTACTTC CASSRRTGAGETQYF
NA many TRBJ2-7 TRBV20-1 TGCAGTGCTAGAGTCGGTATGCGTGGCGAGCAGTACTTC CSARVGMRGEQYF
TRBD1 NA TRBJ2-3 TRBV20-1 TGCAGTGCTAGGGGGAAAACAGGGGGTTGGGCAGATACGCAGTATTTT CSARGKTGGWADTQYF
NA NA TRBJ1-1 TRBV29-1 TGCAGCGTTGGGCAGGCGGGGGAAGCTTTCTTT CSVGQAGEAFF
NA NA TRBJ1-3 TRBV14 TGTGCCAGCAGCCAAGAAAATAGGGGAGGAAACACCATATATTTT CASSQENRGGNTIYF
NA NA TRBJ2-4 TRBV21-1 TGTGCCAGCAGCAAAGCGGGGAGCGGGAGAGGTATAAACATTCAGTACTTC CASSKAGSGRGINIQYF
NA few TRBJ2-7 TRBV10-3 TGTGCCATCAGTGAGGATTCAGGAACCTACGAGCAGTACTTC CAISEDSGTYEQYF
NA many TRBJ1-1 TRBV12-3/TRBV12-4 TGTGCCAGCAGTTTGGCGCCGAAAAATTGGGAAGCTTTCTTT CASSLAPKNWEAFF
NA NA TRBJ2-7 TRBV12-3/TRBV12-4 TGTGCCAGCGCACTCGGGGGAGGGGGCGAGCAGTACTTC CASALGGGGEQYF
NA NA TRBJ2-7 TRBV5-5 TGTGCCAGCAGCACGGGACACCTCTCCTACGAGCAGTACTTC CASSTGHLSYEQYF
TRBD1 few TRBJ2-2 TRBV25-1 TGTGCCAGCAGTGAAACGGGACAGGGGGCGAGGACCGGGGAGCTGTTTTTT CASSETGQGARTGELFF
NA NA TRBJ2-6 TRBV29-1 TGCAGCGTTCCCAGGGTCCTGACTTTC CSVPRVLTF
TRBD2 NA TRBJ2-7 TRBV5-4 TGTGCCAGCAGCCGATTCGGACTAGCGGGAGGGCCATACGAGCAGTACTTC CASSRFGLAGGPYEQYF
TRBD1 NA TRBJ2-7 TRBV29-1 TGCAGCGTTGCGGGGGACAGGGTAGGTTACGAGCAGTACTTC CSVAGDRVGYEQYF
NA few TRBJ2-3 TRBV2 TGTGCCAGCAGTGACGGGGGCTCAGATACGCAGTATTTT CASSDGGSDTQYF
NA few TRBJ2-3 TRBV18 TGTGCCAGCTCACGGGACACAGGATCGATCTTAGATACGCAGTATTTT CASSRDTGSILDTQYF
NA NA TRBJ2-7 TRBV11-1 TGTGCCAGCAGCTTATCAGGCAGGGGCCACGAGCAGTACTTC CASSLSGRGHEQYF
TRBD1 few TRBJ2-7 TRBV28 TGTGCCAGCAGCTTGACAGGGTGGGAGCAGTACTTC CASSLTGWEQYF
NA NA TRBJ1-2 TRBV4-3 TGCGCCAGCAGCCAAGCTTTTTTAGAAGGGAGGGGCTACACCTTC CASSQAFLEGRGYTF
NA NA TRBJ2-1 TRBV5-1 TGCGCCAGCAGCTTGGGTCACAATGAGCAGTTCTTC CASSLGHNEQFF
NA few TRBJ2-1 TRBV29-1 TGCAGCGTTGATCCCCCGGGAAATGAGCAGTTCTTC CSVDPPGNEQFF
NA few TRBJ2-6 TRBV19 TGTGCCAGTAGTTTAAAATGGGGGAGATATTACAACGTCCTGACTTTC CASSLKWGRYYNVLTF
TRBD2 NA TRBJ2-6 TRBV27 TGTGCCAGCAACCCTTGGGGACTAGCTCCTAGCTCTGGGGCCAACGTCCTGACTTTC CASNPWGLAPSSGANVLTF
TRBD1 NA TRBJ1-2 TRBV11-2 TGTGCCAGCAGCGTGGGACAGGGGAGCGGCTACACCTTC CASSVGQGSGYTF
NA few TRBJ2-7 TRBV7-6 TGTGCCAGCAGCTTTACAGGGCGGTTAGACGAGCAGTACTTC CASSFTGRLDEQYF
TRBD1 NA TRBJ1-6 TRBV28 TGTGCCAGCACGACAGGGTTAACCCCCTCCTATAATTCACCCCTCCACTTT CASTTGLTPSYNSPLHF
NA NA TRBJ2-5 TRBV18 TGTGCCAGCTCACCCGCAATGGGCGGGACCCAAGAGACCCAGTACTTC CASSPAMGGTQETQYF
TRBD1 few TRBJ2-7 TRBV27 TGTGCCAGCAGTACCCAGGGACAGCCAGGGGGAGCCGAGCAGTACTTC CASSTQGQPGGAEQYF